This section outlines one T cell receptor (beta chain) sequence together with its context. Its antigen specificity is not known. No much larger clonotype is one base removed from it; base qualities were not supplied. The record originates from a study of T-cell reconstitution after alpha-beta-depleted transplantation in children (dated by TCRdb to the mid-2010s). Regarding the research as a whole: T-cell immune reconstitution after TCRalphabeta/CD19-depleted allogeneic hematopoietic cell transplantation in children was quantitatively tracked in the study by means of TCR repertoire profiling.

To prepare the library, PCR was applied. TCRdb shows the sequencer as Illumina HiSeq 2500. Molecular barcoding was employed in the preparation of TCR libraries, with unique molecular identifiers being used to normalize TCRbeta repertoire quantification. TCRdb's own reprocessing of the public reads used fastp at Q25 and MiXCR and kept productive beta chains. Entries that share a CDR3 protein sequence are merged under the most common genes and DNA. The table for this sample lists 700,000 to 950,000 distinct CDR3 sequences; approximately 15% of them were counted only once. Roughly 4.8% of the sample belongs to the ten largest clones. Per the publication, the treatment or condition label means: allogeneic hematopoietic cell transplantation with graft depleted of TCRalphabeta T cells and CD19 B cells. TCRalphabeta/CD19-depleted allogeneic hematopoietic cell grafts were given to the transplant recipients, all of whom were children.

What the study reported, not specific to this receptor: Hyperexpanded clone frequencies declined over subsequent months; after one year, T-cell counts and TCRbeta diversity were mostly attributed to newly produced T cells. About two months after transplant, the apparently early recovery of alphabetaT-cell counts reportedly depended on just several hundred clones that had expanded rapidly and came from non-depleted graft cells. In some patients, high TCRbeta diversity at day 60 was attributed to recipient T cells and intrathymic progenitors that had survived conditioning.

Taken from cysteine to phenylalanine, the CDR3 has 14 residues. The sequence is cut down to CDR3 DNA, 42 bases in frame from base 1. The germline V gene supplies CDR1 SGDLS and CDR2 YYNGEE. V lost 0 bases and J lost 4 bases; the stretch between them is 11 bases long. Sequencing used PBMCs, mostly from graft donor cells, obtained 360 days after TCRalphabeta/CD19-depleted stem cell transplant. The rearrangement joined TRBV9 to TRBJ2-7; perhaps TRBD1 is the D gene, with 5 bases matching. This receptor was taken from a male patient under 18 who had a stem cell transplant for acute lymphoblastic leukemia, so the T cells may come from the graft donor. CDR3 sequence: CASSVGGPGYEQYF. The bases are TGTGCCAGCAGCGTAGGTGGGCCAGGGTACGAGCAGTACTTC.